The rows below give T cell receptor beta chains drawn from one sample of a study of cytomegalovirus exposure and HLA in healthy donors. Measured with immunoSEQ multiplex PCR; TCRdb has only the in-frame clones, and not every one. The data contain about 170,000 clones, roughly 80% of them singletons. The specimen sequenced was PBMCs. These receptors all come from a man between 18 and 35 years old in good health and CMV-seronegative. CDR3s include the opening cysteine and the closing phenylalanine or tryptophan. A D gene is named only where the DNA matches it firmly. A row's size may be missing; if present it is once, few, many or a size class.

-	14	-	TRBV30	TRBJ1-5	CAWRKKGGNQPQHF	TGTGCCTGGAGAAAAAAGGGGGGCAATCAGCCCCAGCATTTT
-	13	-	TRBV6-1	TRBJ1-2	CASSVGTIYGYTF	TGTGCCAGCAGTGTTGGGACTATCTACGGCTACACCTTC
-	15	-	TRBV30	TRBJ2-1	CAWSVKQSSYNEQFF	TGTGCCTGGAGTGTGAAGCAAAGCTCCTACAATGAGCAGTTCTTC
-	15	-	TRBV2	TRBJ2-7	CASSDRRWSYYEQYF	TGTGCCAGCAGTGATAGGAGGTGGAGCTACTACGAGCAGTACTTC
TRBD1	16	-	TRBV9	TRBJ2-5	CASSVAILRGQETQYF	TGTGCCAGCAGCGTAGCTATCTTGAGGGGGCAGGAGACCCAGTACTTC
TRBD2	14	once	TRBV9	TRBJ2-7	CASSPRLADYEQYF	TGTGCCAGCAGCCCTAGACTAGCAGACTACGAGCAGTACTTC
-	12	once	TRBV7-9	TRBJ1-1	CSSSARSLEAFF	TGTTCCAGCAGCGCGAGGTCCCTAGAAGCTTTCTTT
-	14	-	TRBV30	TRBJ1-5	CAWRPWRGNQPQHF	TGTGCCTGGAGGCCTTGGAGGGGCAATCAGCCCCAGCATTTT
-	14	-	TRBV7-6	TRBJ2-5	CASSLGGPWETQYF	TGTGCCAGCAGCCTGGGGGGGCCCTGGGAGACCCAGTACTTC
TRBD2	15	-	TRBV14	TRBJ2-7	CASSQGGLDRYEQYF	TGTGCCAGCAGCCAAGGGGGACTAGATCGTTACGAGCAGTACTTC
-	15	-	TRBV7-6	TRBJ2-1	CASSPGAAADNEQFF	TGTGCCAGCAGCCCCGGAGCTGCGGCGGACAATGAGCAGTTCTTC
-	15	-	TRBV19	TRBJ2-7	CASSMSRGSSYEQYF	TGTGCCAGTAGTATGTCGCGGGGAAGCTCCTACGAGCAGTACTTC
-	10	-	TRBV27	TRBJ2-7	CASGWTEQYF	TGTGCCAGCGGCTGGACTGAGCAGTACTTC
-	16	-	TRBV27	TRBJ1-6	CASSLESGTYNSPLHF	TGTGCCAGCAGTTTAGAAAGCGGGACCTATAATTCACCCCTCCACTTT
-	13	-	TRBV11-2	TRBJ2-7	CASSLGSSYEQYF	TGTGCCAGCAGCTTAGGTTCTAGCTACGAGCAGTACTTC
-	14	-	TRBV9	TRBJ2-7	CASSVGGFSYEQYF	TGTGCCAGCAGCGTAGGAGGCTTCTCCTACGAGCAGTACTTC
-	17	-	TRBV5-1	TRBJ2-3	CASSFPQESTRADTQYF	TGCGCCAGCAGCTTTCCACAGGAGAGTACCCGCGCAGATACGCAGTATTTT
-	15	-	TRBV19	TRBJ1-5	CASKSIGGRAQPQHF	TGTGCCAGTAAAAGCATAGGGGGACGCGCTCAGCCCCAGCATTTT
TRBD1	14	-	TRBV9	TRBJ1-3	CASSGGTGKNTIYF	TGTGCCAGCAGCGGGGGGACAGGGAAAAACACCATATATTTT
-	13	-	TRBV11-2	TRBJ2-7	CASSLVIKHEQYF	TGTGCCAGCAGCTTAGTGATTAAGCACGAGCAGTACTTC
TRBD1	14	-	TRBV7-9	TRBJ2-7	CSSSPGQGTYEQYF	TGTTCCAGCAGTCCGGGACAGGGAACCTACGAGCAGTACTTC
TRBD1	16	-	TRBV28	TRBJ2-7	CASRDGTGGAVYEQYF	TGTGCCAGCAGGGACGGGACAGGGGGCGCGGTCTACGAGCAGTACTTC
-	15	-	TRBV7-9	TRBJ1-1	CASSFEGGARAEAFF	TGTGCCAGCAGCTTCGAAGGGGGGGCGCGGGCTGAAGCTTTCTTT
TRBD1	14	-	TRBV11-3	TRBJ2-6	CASSTGQGTNVLTF	TGTGCCAGCAGCACGGGACAGGGGACCAACGTCCTGACTTTC
-	12	-	TRBV29-1	TRBJ1-2	CSGSREGYGYTF	TGCAGCGGGAGTAGGGAGGGCTATGGCTACACCTTC
-	16	-	TRBV9	TRBJ2-1	CASSVRETMRTGEQFF	TGTGCCAGCAGCGTACGCGAGACGATGAGGACGGGGGAGCAGTTCTTC